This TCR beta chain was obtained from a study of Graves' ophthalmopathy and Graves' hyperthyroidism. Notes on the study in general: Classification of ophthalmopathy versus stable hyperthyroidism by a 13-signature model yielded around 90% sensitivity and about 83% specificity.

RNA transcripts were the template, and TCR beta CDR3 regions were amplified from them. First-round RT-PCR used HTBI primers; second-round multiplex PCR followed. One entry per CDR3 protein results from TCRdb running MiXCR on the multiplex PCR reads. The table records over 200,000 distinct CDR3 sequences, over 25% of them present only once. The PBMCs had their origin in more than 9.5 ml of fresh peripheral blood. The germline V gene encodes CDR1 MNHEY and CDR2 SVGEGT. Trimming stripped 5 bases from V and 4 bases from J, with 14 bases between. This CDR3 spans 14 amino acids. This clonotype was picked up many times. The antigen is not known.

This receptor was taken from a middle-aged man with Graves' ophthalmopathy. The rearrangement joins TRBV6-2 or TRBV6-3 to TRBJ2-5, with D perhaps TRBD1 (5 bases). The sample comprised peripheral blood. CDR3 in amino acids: CASSPLDTPETQYF. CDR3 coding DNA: TGTGCCAGCAGTCCGCTGGACACGCCAGAGACCCAGTACTTC.